A selection of T cell receptor beta chains follows, all from one sample in a study of blood T cell repertoires in COVID-19. Sequencing used immunoSEQ multiplex PCR; TCRdb keeps in-frame clones, though not all of them. This sample yields about 240,000 clones, of which roughly 88% are seen a single time; around an eighth belongs to the top ten. Sequences were obtained from peripheral blood. The receptors here all came from a man aged 80 or over with acute or convalescent COVID-19. Both conserved end residues are part of each CDR3. Each record gives: clone size, J gene, V gene, D gene, CDR3 protein, CDR3 DNA. The D gene is left open where the match is weak. The size field is filled for only some rows; it gives once, few, many or a size class.

.	TRBJ2-2	TRBV28	TRBD1	CASSSPAGTGTNTGELFF	TGTGCCAGCAGCTCCCCTGCTGGGACAGGGACGAACACCGGGGAGCTGTTTTTT
.	TRBJ2-7	TRBV3-1/TRBV3-2	.	CASSQAGPYEQYF	TGTGCCAGCAGCCAGGCGGGCCCCTACGAGCAGTACTTC
once	TRBJ2-1	TRBV4-3	.	CASSQAVSSYNEQFF	TGCGCCAGCAGCCAAGCAGTAAGCTCCTACAATGAGCAGTTCTTC
.	TRBJ2-5	TRBV11-3	TRBD1	CASSLGTGGRQETQYF	TGTGCCAGCAGCTTGGGGACAGGGGGCCGGCAAGAGACCCAGTACTTC
once	TRBJ2-5	TRBV12-3/TRBV12-4	.	CASSDSPGAQYF	TGTGCCAGCAGTGATTCCCCCGGGGCCCAGTACTTC
once	TRBJ1-3	TRBV9	.	CASSVGRVSGNTIYF	TGTGCCAGCAGCGTAGGTCGGGTCTCTGGAAACACCATATATTTT
.	TRBJ2-5	TRBV7-9	TRBD1	CASSFGQGGETQYF	TGTGCCAGCAGCTTTGGACAGGGCGGAGAGACCCAGTACTTC
.	TRBJ2-7	TRBV28	.	CASSPGTLSYEQYF	TGTGCCAGCAGTCCGGGGACACTCTCCTACGAGCAGTACTTC
.	TRBJ2-7	TRBV6-5	.	CASTLTGSGPYEQYF	TGTGCCAGCACCCTAACAGGGTCCGGGCCCTACGAGCAGTACTTC
.	TRBJ2-5	TRBV2	.	CASTEGDTRYQETQYF	TGTGCCAGCACCGAAGGGGACACCCGGTACCAAGAGACCCAGTACTTC
.	TRBJ2-7	TRBV7-2	TRBD1	CASSSTPRGRRNFFYEQYF	TGTGCCAGCAGCTCTACCCCCAGGGGGCGCCGGAATTTTTTTTACGAGCAGTACTTC
.	TRBJ1-4	TRBV9	.	CASSVSGVGEKLFF	TGTGCCAGCAGCGTCTCAGGGGTTGGAGAAAAACTGTTTTTT
.	TRBJ2-5	TRBV11-2	.	CASSLSGRGTQYF	TGTGCCAGCAGCTTGTCGGGTCGGGGGACCCAGTACTTC
.	TRBJ2-2	TRBV6-5	.	CASRDPRGTGELFF	TGTGCCAGCAGGGACCCCAGGGGAACCGGGGAGCTGTTTTTT
.	TRBJ1-1	TRBV29-1	.	CSVFGGAEAFF	TGCAGCGTTTTTGGAGGGGCTGAAGCTTTCTTT
.	TRBJ1-2	TRBV9	TRBD1	CASSGGTGYGYTF	TGTGCCAGCAGCGGGGGGACAGGCTATGGCTACACCTTC
.	TRBJ1-6	TRBV5-6	TRBD1	CASSFVDRGNSPLHF	TGTGCCAGCAGCTTCGTGGACAGGGGAAATTCACCCCTCCACTTT
once	TRBJ2-3	TRBV19	TRBD2	CASRVASGIRDTQYF	TGTGCCAGTAGGGTGGCTAGCGGCATAAGGGATACGCAGTATTTT
.	TRBJ1-5	TRBV3-1/TRBV3-2	.	CASSQASQPQHF	TGTGCCAGCAGCCAAGCGTCTCAGCCCCAGCATTTT
few	TRBJ1-6	TRBV21-1	.	CASSNDTGTSSYNSPLHF	TGTGCCAGCAGCAATGACACAGGAACGAGCTCCTATAATTCACCCCTCCACTTT
few	TRBJ1-3	TRBV6-5	.	CASRTTGSGNTIYF	TGTGCCAGCAGAACCACAGGTTCGGGAAACACCATATATTTT
.	TRBJ1-6	TRBV9	.	CASSVGGPNLSYNSPLHF	TGTGCCAGCAGCGTAGGAGGGCCTAACCTCTCCTATAATTCACCCCTCCACTTT
.	TRBJ2-7	TRBV5-4	.	CASSRWRIGQGLEQYF	TGTGCCAGCAGCCGTTGGAGGATTGGGCAGGGGCTCGAGCAGTACTTC
.	TRBJ1-2	TRBV2	.	CASSDQGRRERGGYTF	TGTGCCAGCAGCGATCAGGGCCGGCGGGAGAGAGGTGGCTACACCTTC
.	TRBJ2-5	TRBV14	.	CASSRDRTQYF	TGTGCCAGCAGCCGCGACAGAACCCAGTACTTC
.	TRBJ2-3	TRBV3-1/TRBV3-2	TRBD1	CASSQARQGDTQYF	TGTGCCAGCAGCCAGGCCCGACAGGGAGATACGCAGTATTTT
.	TRBJ1-4	TRBV27	.	CASRHTAHSNEKLFF	TGTGCCAGCCGGCACACCGCTCACAGTAATGAAAAACTGTTTTTT
.	TRBJ1-1	TRBV12-3/TRBV12-4	.	CASRQQGNTEAFF	TGTGCCAGCAGACAACAGGGGAACACTGAAGCTTTCTTT
.	TRBJ1-1	TRBV28	TRBD1	CASTPGQGRPEAFF	TGTGCCAGCACTCCGGGACAGGGGCGGCCTGAAGCTTTCTTT
.	TRBJ1-2	TRBV28	.	CASSFIGRAHGYTF	TGTGCCAGCAGTTTCATCGGCAGGGCCCATGGCTACACCTTC
.	TRBJ1-6	TRBV27	TRBD1	CASTRLAGGLYNSPLHF	TGTGCCAGCACCCGACTCGCAGGGGGGCTTTATAATTCACCCCTCCACTTT
.	TRBJ2-3	TRBV7-9	TRBD2	CASSSFLTGLAGAGDTQYF	TGTGCCAGCAGCTCCTTTCTCACGGGACTAGCGGGGGCGGGGGATACGCAGTATTTT
.	TRBJ2-7	TRBV5-8	.	CAQGRAASETYEQYF	TGTGCTCAGGGCAGAGCGGCTAGCGAGACCTACGAGCAGTACTTC
.	TRBJ1-1	TRBV3-1/TRBV3-2	.	CASRAGTEAFF	TGTGCCAGCAGAGCCGGGACTGAAGCTTTCTTT
few	TRBJ2-7	TRBV28	.	CASSSAGYEQYF	TGTGCCAGCAGTTCCGCCGGGTACGAGCAGTACTTC
.	TRBJ2-2	TRBV5-1	TRBD1	CASSRQGSTGELFF	TGCGCCAGCAGCCGACAGGGGAGCACCGGGGAGCTGTTTTTT
few	TRBJ1-1	TRBV4-2	.	CASSQDRVRAFF	TGTGCCAGCAGCCAAGACAGGGTACGGGCTTTCTTT
once	TRBJ1-1	TRBV2	TRBD1	CASSQGAGSTEAFF	TGTGCCAGCAGTCAGGGGGCTGGAAGCACTGAAGCTTTCTTT
few	TRBJ1-1	TRBV18	TRBD1	CASSLGQVNTEAFF	TGTGCCAGCTCACTGGGACAGGTGAACACTGAAGCTTTCTTT
.	TRBJ1-5	TRBV4-2	.	CASSQDGQYNQPQHF	TGTGCCAGCAGCCAAGATGGGCAGTACAATCAGCCCCAGCATTTT
.	TRBJ1-5	TRBV28	.	CASSRRGGFNQPQHF	TGTGCCAGCAGTCGCCGGGGGGGGTTCAATCAGCCCCAGCATTTT
.	TRBJ2-2	TRBV15	TRBD2	CATSGGSKDGELFF	TGTGCCACCAGCGGCGGGAGTAAAGACGGGGAGCTGTTTTTT
.	TRBJ2-7	TRBV19	TRBD2	CASSTLAGAYEQYF	TGTGCCAGTAGCACCCTAGCGGGAGCCTACGAGCAGTACTTC
.	TRBJ2-7	TRBV10-3	TRBD1	CAIAPQGAPRGEQYF	TGTGCCATCGCTCCCCAGGGGGCGCCTCGCGGTGAGCAGTACTTC
.	TRBJ1-2	TRBV2	.	CASSEGLPRASGGYTF	TGTGCCAGCAGTGAAGGGCTCCCGAGGGCCTCGGGTGGCTACACCTTC
.	TRBJ2-7	TRBV5-4	.	CASSLALTSSRSYEQYF	TGTGCCAGCAGCTTGGCCTTGACTAGTTCCCGTTCCTACGAGCAGTACTTC
.	TRBJ2-3	TRBV5-4	.	CASSLAGPAGTQYF	TGTGCCAGCAGCTTGGCCGGGCCTGCGGGCACGCAGTATTTT
once	TRBJ1-2	TRBV28	.	CASSSRTTGGYTF	TGTGCCAGCAGTTCCCGGACAACTGGGGGCTACACCTTC
once	TRBJ2-6	TRBV7-6	.	CASSLGRVSGANVLTF	TGTGCCAGCAGCTTAGGCAGGGTATCCGGGGCCAACGTCCTGACTTTC
.	TRBJ1-5	TRBV27	.	CASSLWAGPNQPQHF	TGTGCCAGCAGTTTATGGGCAGGGCCGAATCAGCCCCAGCATTTT
.	TRBJ2-2	TRBV11-3	.	CASSSSTGELFF	TGTGCCAGCAGCTCTAGTACCGGGGAGCTGTTTTTT
few	TRBJ2-7	TRBV4-1	TRBD1	CASSQTGGMVYEQYF	TGCGCCAGCAGCCAAACAGGGGGCATGGTCTACGAGCAGTACTTC
.	TRBJ1-5	TRBV4-2	.	CASSTRGGNQPQHF	TGTGCCAGCAGCACCCGGGGGGGGAATCAGCCCCAGCATTTT
.	TRBJ2-2	TRBV28	TRBD2	CASSPRSSGRVRELFF	TGTGCCAGCAGTCCCCGAAGTAGCGGGAGAGTTCGGGAGCTGTTTTTT
.	TRBJ1-6	TRBV10-3	.	CAIRSDSSSPLHF	TGTGCCATCAGATCGGACAGTTCTTCACCCCTCCACTTT